The subject of this entry is one T cell receptor beta chain. Sequencing used immunoSEQ multiplex PCR; TCRdb keeps in-frame clones, though not all of them. Here the sample spans 150,000 or so clones, roughly 89% being singletons. The sample comes from a study of blood T cell repertoires in COVID-19. Study-wide context: The United States, Italy and Spain were the sources of the acute and convalescent COVID-19 samples.

This CDR3 comprises 13 residues. Trimming took 1 base from V and 8 from J, leaving 11 bases between them. The germline gives CDR1 MDHEN, CDR2 SYDVKM. The sequence was obtained from a human donor in a cohort sampled during active COVID-19. The source material was peripheral blood. The chain is built from TRBV28 and TRBJ1-2; no reliable D call. CDR3 region: CASSLFRVRGYTF. The CDR3 DNA is TGTGCCAGCAGTTTATTCCGGGTCCGGGGCTACACCTTC.